This entry lists 32 T cell receptor beta chains sequenced from one sample in a study of T cell responses to AZD1222 COVID-19 vaccine. Profiling relied on immunoSEQ multiplex PCR, and the TCRdb table lists in-frame clones only, not all of them. Counted here are 180,000 or so clones, 92% occurring once; the ten biggest clones make up more than 1.5%. The sample was peripheral blood, taken 28 days after the second AZD1222 dose. The source of these receptors is an adult who received the AZD1222 COVID-19 vaccine.

This rearrangement joins TRBV18 to TRBJ1-2, with D uncertain. The CDR3 consists of 15 residues. Germline V gene sequence: CDR1 KGHSH, CDR2 LQKENI. The V end was cut by 3 bases, the J end by 1 base, with 12 bases between. CDR3 loop: CASSPISQDNYGYTF. As DNA, the CDR3 is TGTGCCAGCTCACCCATAAGCCAGGATAACTATGGCTACACCTTC.

This sequence joins TRBV11-2 and TRBJ2-2; TRBD2 agrees at 7 bases. Germline values: CDR1 SGHAT, CDR2 FQNNGV. The ends lost 1 base at V and 5 bases at J; junction bases unmatched: 10. The CDR3 has 17 residues. The CDR3 reads CASSLGRRELGTGELFF. The DNA of the CDR3 is TGTGCCAGCAGCTTAGGTCGGCGGGAGTTGGGGACCGGGGAGCTGTTTTTT.

This sequence joins TRBV7-9 and TRBJ1-5; possible D gene TRBD1, 6 bases. Germline V CDR1 and CDR2: SEHNR, FQNEAQ (reference sequence). The CDR3 is 15 amino acids. The germline V and J ends were trimmed by 1 base and 6 bases, with 13 bases remaining between them. DNA for the CDR3: TGTGCCAGCAGCTTAGGGGGGCCCCTGAGTCAGCCCCAGCATTTT. Its translation: CASSLGGPLSQPQHF. Full variable domain (remainder filled in from reference TRBV7-9 and TRBJ1-5): DTGVSQNPRHKITKRGQNVTFRCDPISEHNRLYWYRQTLGQGPEFLTYFQNEAQLEKSRLLSDRFSAERPKGSFSTLEIQRTEQGDSAMYLCASSLGGPLSQPQHFGDGTRLSIL.

The chain joins TRBV30 to TRBJ1-1; D is possibly TRBD1 (5 bases). V was pared by 3 bases and J by 3 bases, with 11 bases between. Germline loops: CDR1 GTSNPN, CDR2 SVGIG (reference sequence). The CDR3 contains 13 residues. The CDR3 sequence: CAWRGDDDTEAFF. CDR3 in DNA: TGTGCCTGGAGGGGGGACGATGACACTGAAGCTTTCTTT.

Comments on this clone: The same CDR3 arises from other DNA sequences in this sample as well. The gene calls are TRBV9 and TRBJ2-1, with D unresolved. The CDR3 is 12 amino acids. V was clipped by 0 bases and J by 4 bases, with 2 bases between them. From germline, CDR1 is SGDLS and CDR2 YYNGEE. The CDR3 reads CASSVGYNEQFF. CDR3 coding DNA: TGTGCCAGCAGCGTAGGTTACAATGAGCAGTTCTTC.

The chain is built from TRBV7-8 and TRBJ2-7, with 9 bases fitting TRBD2. This CDR3 comprises 15 residues. V shed 6 bases, J shed 6 bases, and the junction held 12 bases outside the gene matches. From germline, CDR1 is SGHVS and CDR2 FQNEAQ. This CDR3 is CASSPRRLAGIEQYF. CDR3 nucleotide sequence: TGTGCCAGCAGTCCCCGGCGGCTAGCGGGAATCGAGCAGTACTTC.

This rearrangement joins TRBV30 to TRBJ2-3; 8 nucleotides align to TRBD2. V was pared by 5 bases and J by 0 bases, with 10 bases of the junction left unmatched. Germline CDR1 GTSNPN, CDR2 SVGIG (reference sequence). This CDR3 is built from 16 residues. The CDR3 loop reads CAWAPWERGSTDTQYF. DNA for the CDR3: TGTGCCTGGGCCCCGTGGGAGCGGGGGAGCACAGATACGCAGTATTTT.

The chain is built from TRBV29-1 and TRBJ2-3; 8 bases agree with TRBD2. This CDR3 region has 14 residues. V lost 7 bases and J lost 3; bases outside the gene matches: 9. The germline V gene encodes CDR1 SQVTM and CDR2 ANQGSEA. This CDR3 reads CSEIKRELTDTQYF. CDR3 sequence (DNA): TGCAGCGAAATTAAGCGGGAGCTTACAGATACGCAGTATTTT.

In the case of this clone: Distinct nucleotide sequences in the sample also encode this CDR3. V usage is TRBV3-1 (or the pseudogene TRBV3-2) and J usage is TRBJ2-5; D is undetermined. The CDR3 contains 13 residues. In germline, CDR1 is LGHDT, CDR2 YNNKEL (reference sequence). V shed 2 bases and J shed 5 bases, with 9 bases lying between them. CDR3 amino acids: CASSQSGGETQYF. The CDR3 region has the DNA TGTGCCAGCAGCCAATCAGGTGGGGAGACCCAGTACTTC.

This rearrangement joins TRBV7-9 to TRBJ1-4, with D tentatively TRBD1 (5 bases). Germline V CDR1 and CDR2: SEHNR, FQNEAQ (reference sequence). CDR3 length: 15 residues. The germline V and J ends were trimmed by 5 bases and 3 bases, with 13 bases remaining between them. The CDR3 bases are TGTGCCAGCAGCCGTCGCAGGGTGTCTAATGAAAAACTGTTTTTT. Its protein product is CASSRRRVSNEKLFF.

The V and J genes are TRBV29-1 and TRBJ2-2, with 8 positions matching TRBD2. Germline V gene data show CDR1 as SQVTM and CDR2 as ANQGSEA. The CDR3 has 16 amino acids. V trimming: 3 bases; J trimming: 4 bases; junction bases outside the gene matches: 10. This CDR3 is CSVDLSPGGVTGELFF. Here the CDR3 DNA reads TGCAGCGTTGATTTAAGTCCCGGGGGGGTCACCGGGGAGCTGTTTTTT.

The chain recombines TRBV18 with TRBJ1-4, with D maybe TRBD1 (5 bases). V lost 3 bases and J lost 4, with 9 bases in between. CDR1 and CDR2 from the germline V gene are KGHSH and LQKENI. The CDR3 sequence is 14 residues long. For the CDR3, the DNA is TGTGCCAGCTCACCGGGACGGCGTAATGAAAAACTGTTTTTT. This gives the protein CASSPGRRNEKLFF.

The CDR3 region is CASSSGDTQYF. DNA for the CDR3: TGTGCCAGCAGTTCCGGGGATACGCAGTATTTT. The chain links TRBV27 to TRBJ2-3; D gene ambiguous. The CDR3 extends over 11 amino acids. Germline values: CDR1 MNHEY, CDR2 SMNVEV (reference sequence). Trimming shortened V by 4 bases and J by 6 bases, and 5 bases separated the two germline ends.

CDR3 sequence: CASSVTGTGGEKLFF. CDR3 DNA sequence: TGTGCCAGCAGCGTCACCGGGACAGGGGGTGAAAAACTGTTTTTT. The chain employs TRBV7-2 and TRBJ1-4; 11 nucleotides agree with TRBD1. The germline V gene encodes CDR1 SGHTA and CDR2 FQGNSA. The CDR3 loop spans 15 amino acids. Unmatched junction bases numbered 6, after V lost 5 bases and J lost 7 bases.

The rearrangement joins TRBV7-9 to TRBJ2-1, with no clear D. Germline V CDR1 and CDR2: SEHNR, FQNEAQ (reference sequence). Trimming shortened V by 2 bases and J by 0 bases, and 8 bases separated the two germline ends. This CDR3 spans 15 amino acids. The CDR3 sequence: CASSLFGNSYNEQFF. DNA for the CDR3: TGTGCCAGCAGCTTATTTGGAAACTCCTACAATGAGCAGTTCTTC.

This clone turned up a few times. V gene TRBV27 combines with J gene TRBJ2-7; a weak D match, TRBD2 (5 bases). Germline CDR1 is MNHEY and CDR2 is SMNVEV (reference sequence). This CDR3 spans 14 amino acids. Trimming took off 5 bases at V and 4 bases at J, with 15 bases between the two ends. The CDR3 protein is CASSPRGWGYEQYF. The CDR3 DNA reads TGTGCCAGCAGTCCCCGCGGGTGGGGTTACGAGCAGTACTTC.

This chain uses TRBV7-2 with TRBJ1-3; D is possibly TRBD1 (5 bases). V gave up 5 bases and J gave up 0 bases, with 14 bases separating them. CDR1 and CDR2 (germline): SGHTA, FQGNSA. The CDR3 contains 16 residues. The CDR3 DNA reads as TGTGCCAGCAGCCCCTTTGGGGGGGTCTCTGGAAACACCATATATTTT. Protein sequence: CASSPFGGVSGNTIYF.

This clone was detected once. This CDR3 is also generated by other DNA sequences in the sample. This rearrangement joins TRBV28 to TRBJ2-1, with 11 bases lining up with TRBD2. CDR3 length: 15 residues. Germline CDR1 MDHEN, CDR2 SYDVKM. V was clipped by 6 bases and J by 4 bases; unmatched bases: 5. The CDR3 loop reads CASRLAGGTYNEQFF. The CDR3 DNA reads as TGTGCCAGCAGGCTAGCGGGAGGAACATACAATGAGCAGTTCTTC. Full variable domain (missing parts from reference TRBV28 and TRBJ2-1): DVKVTQSSRYLVKRTGEKVFLECVQDMDHENMFWYRQDPGLGLRLIYFSYDVKMKEKGDIPEGYSVSREKKERFSLILESASTNQTSMYLCASRLAGGTYNEQFFGPGTRLTVL.

The chain employs TRBV28 and TRBJ1-1; D perhaps matches TRBD1 (6 bases). The CDR3 consists of 14 residues. V dropped 6 bases and J dropped 0 bases, with 11 bases sitting between them. Germline loops: CDR1 MDHEN, CDR2 SYDVKM. CDR3 nucleotides: TGTGCCAGCAGGCGGACAGATATGAACACTGAAGCTTTCTTT. It translates to CASRRTDMNTEAFF. The whole variable domain, filled in from reference TRBV28 and TRBJ1-1, reads DVKVTQSSRYLVKRTGEKVFLECVQDMDHENMFWYRQDPGLGLRLIYFSYDVKMKEKGDIPEGYSVSREKKERFSLILESASTNQTSMYLCASRRTDMNTEAFFGQGTRLTVV.

The chain combines TRBV4-1 with TRBJ1-5; D is unresolved. This CDR3 has 15 residues. The ends were cut back, 0 bases at V and 7 bases at J, with 13 bases in the middle. CDR1 is MGHRA and CDR2 is YSYEKL in the germline V gene. The CDR3 region is CASSQDSAGRQPQHF. CDR3 bases: TGCGCCAGCAGCCAAGATTCAGCAGGTAGACAGCCCCAGCATTTT.

The gene calls are TRBV30 and TRBJ1-2; D is possibly TRBD1 (6 bases). V lost 5 bases, J lost 7 bases, and 17 bases lay in between. The CDR3 extends over 13 amino acids. The V gene's germline CDR1 is GTSNPN and CDR2 SVGIG (reference sequence). CDR3 residues: CAWRQGGSGGYTF. Written as DNA, the CDR3 is TGTGCCTGGCGTCAAGGGGGGAGCGGTGGCTACACCTTC. Combining the CDR3 with reference TRBV30 and TRBJ1-2 gives the whole variable domain SQTIHQWPATLVQPVGSPLSLECTVEGTSNPNLYWYRQAAGRGLQLLFYSVGIGQISSEVPQNLSASRPQDRQFILSSKKLLLSDSGFYLCAWRQGGSGGYTFGSGTRLTVV.

The genes are TRBV27 and TRBJ2-5, with TRBD1 identical over 7 bases. The V segment lost 6 bases and the J segment 2 bases; nucleotides outside the gene matches: 3. The germline V gene encodes CDR1 MNHEY and CDR2 SMNVEV (reference sequence). This CDR3 spans 13 amino acids. The CDR3 DNA follows: TGTGCCAGCAGAGGGACAGCACAAGAGACCCAGTACTTC. This codes for CASRGTAQETQYF.

The chain couples TRBV2 to TRBJ2-7, with a possible D match to TRBD2 (6 bases). This CDR3 spans 15 amino acids. Trimming left V 7 bases short and J 4 bases short, with 20 bases between. CDR1 is SNHLY and CDR2 is FYNNEI in the germline V gene. The CDR3, as DNA: TGTGCCAGCATCCCGTCGGGCGGGGAGGTTTACGAGCAGTACTTC. Amino acid sequence: CASIPSGGEVYEQYF.

The gene calls are TRBV5-5 and TRBJ1-3, with 8 positions matching TRBD1. V shed 3 bases and J 0 bases; nucleotides not matched to a gene: 5. Germline V gene data show CDR1 as SGHKS and CDR2 as YYEKEE (reference sequence). The length of the CDR3 is 16 residues. The CDR3 here is CASSSGTGSSGNTIYF. The DNA for the CDR3 is TGTGCCAGCAGCTCGGGGACAGGCTCCTCTGGAAACACCATATATTTT.

This chain connects TRBV6-5 to TRBJ1-2; 7 positions match TRBD1. Germline CDR1 is MNHEY and CDR2 is SVGAGI. The CDR3 sequence is 13 residues long. The trim removed 6 bases at V and 8 bases at J, leaving 9 bases unmatched. Here the CDR3 DNA reads TGTGCCAGCAGACCGCAGGGGGAGGGGGGCTACACCTTC. As protein: CASRPQGEGGYTF.

The V call is TRBV7-2, the J call TRBJ2-5; 7 bases fit TRBD2. The germline CDR1 and CDR2 sequences are SGHTA and FQGNSA. After removal of 0 bases from V and 5 bases from J, the junction contained 9 bases not matched to a gene. CDR3 length equals 16 residues. CDR3 sequence: CASSLAGWGGVETQYF. The CDR3, as DNA: TGTGCCAGCAGCTTAGCGGGGTGGGGAGGGGTTGAGACCCAGTACTTC.

This clone showed up just once. This chain connects TRBV2 to TRBJ1-2; tentatively, D is TRBD1 (5 bases). Germline values: CDR1 SNHLY, CDR2 FYNNEI. V was trimmed by 11 bases and J by 7 bases, leaving 20 bases between them. The CDR3 contains 13 residues. The DNA for the CDR3 is TGTGCCGGACAACTCAGACAGAGCCGTGGCTACACCTTC. Its translation: CAGQLRQSRGYTF.

This rearrangement joins TRBV18 to TRBJ2-7, with TRBD1 matching over 8 bases. The CDR3 runs to 16 residues. The ends lost 0 bases at V and 0 bases at J; junction bases unmatched: 4. Germline CDR1 and CDR2: KGHSH and LQKENI. This CDR3 reads CASSPPKGQGSYEQYF. The CDR3 DNA sequence: TGTGCCAGCTCACCACCGAAAGGACAGGGCTCCTACGAGCAGTACTTC. The whole variable domain, filled in from reference TRBV18 and TRBJ2-7, reads NAGVMQNPRHLVRRRGQEARLRCSPMKGHSHVYWYRQLPEEGLKFMVYLQKENIIDESGMPKERFSAEFPKEGPSILRIQQVVRGDSAAYFCASSPPKGQGSYEQYFGPGTRLTVT.

The chain links TRBV12-3 or TRBV12-4 to TRBJ2-3; unclear D gene. CDR3 length: 11 residues. V lost 6 bases, J lost 2 bases, and 3 bases lay in between. The CDR3 DNA follows: TGTGCCAGCAGGTTCACAGATACGCAGTATTTT. It yields the protein CASRFTDTQYF.

The genes are TRBV21-1 and TRBJ1-6. TRBV21-1 corresponds to a pseudogene. The CDR3 sequence is 15 residues long. CDR3 sequence: CASSKRGSYNSPLHF. The CDR3 bases are TGTGCCAGCAGCAAACGGGGCAGCTATAATTCACCCCTCCACTTT.

The V call is TRBV6-5, the J call TRBJ2-7, with D maybe TRBD1 (6 bases). Germline CDR1 MNHEY, CDR2 SVGAGI. This CDR3 region has 14 residues. The ends were cut back, 7 bases at V and 3 bases at J, with 16 bases in the middle. The CDR3 DNA sequence: TGTGCCAGCACCCAGAGAATAGGGGGCTACGAGCAGTACTTC. Protein sequence: CASTQRIGGYEQYF.

The V call is TRBV5-1, the J call TRBJ1-2; 9 positions agree with TRBD1. V gave up 3 bases and J gave up 9 bases; unmatched junction bases: 9. Germline V gives CDR1 SGHRS, CDR2 YFSETQ. The CDR3 length is 14 residues. The CDR3, as DNA: TGCGCCAGCAGCTCTAACACAGGGGGCGATCGCTACACCTTC. Its translation is CASSSNTGGDRYTF.